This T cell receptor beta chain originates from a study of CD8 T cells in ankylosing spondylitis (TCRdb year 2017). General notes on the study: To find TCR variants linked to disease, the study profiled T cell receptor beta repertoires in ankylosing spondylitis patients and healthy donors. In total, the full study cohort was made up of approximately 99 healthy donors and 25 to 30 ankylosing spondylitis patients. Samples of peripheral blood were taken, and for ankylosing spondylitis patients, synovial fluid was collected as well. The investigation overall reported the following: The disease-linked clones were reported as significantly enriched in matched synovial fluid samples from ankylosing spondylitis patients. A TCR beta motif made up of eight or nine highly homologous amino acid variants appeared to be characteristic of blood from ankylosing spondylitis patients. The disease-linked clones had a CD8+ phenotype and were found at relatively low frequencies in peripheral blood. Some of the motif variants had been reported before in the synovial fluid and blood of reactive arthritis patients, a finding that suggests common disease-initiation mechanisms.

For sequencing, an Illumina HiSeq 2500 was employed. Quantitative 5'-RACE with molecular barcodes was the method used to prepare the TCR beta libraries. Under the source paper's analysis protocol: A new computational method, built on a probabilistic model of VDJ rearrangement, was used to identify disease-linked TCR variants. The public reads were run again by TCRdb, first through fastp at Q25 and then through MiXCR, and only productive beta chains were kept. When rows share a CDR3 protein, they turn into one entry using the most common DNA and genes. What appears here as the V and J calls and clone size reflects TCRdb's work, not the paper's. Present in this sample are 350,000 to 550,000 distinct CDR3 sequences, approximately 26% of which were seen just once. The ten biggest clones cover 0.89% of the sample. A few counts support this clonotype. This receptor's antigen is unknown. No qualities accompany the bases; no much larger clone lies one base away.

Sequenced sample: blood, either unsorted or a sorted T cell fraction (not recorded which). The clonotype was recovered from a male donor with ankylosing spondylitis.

The bases read TGCAGTGCTAGGGGATTACAGGGCCGGCCCCAGCATTTT. This yields the protein CSARGLQGRPQHF. The rearranged chain carries TRBV20-1 and TRBJ1-5; TRBD1 is perhaps the D gene, given 6 matching bases. Sequences DFQATT (CDR1) and SNEGSKA (CDR2) are obtained from the germline V gene (reference sequence). From the cysteine up to the phenylalanine, the CDR3 has a length of 13 residues. The read is trimmed to its CDR3 DNA, 39 bases read in frame from base 1. The junction carries 15 bases between V and J, which are trimmed by 3 bases and 9 bases respectively.